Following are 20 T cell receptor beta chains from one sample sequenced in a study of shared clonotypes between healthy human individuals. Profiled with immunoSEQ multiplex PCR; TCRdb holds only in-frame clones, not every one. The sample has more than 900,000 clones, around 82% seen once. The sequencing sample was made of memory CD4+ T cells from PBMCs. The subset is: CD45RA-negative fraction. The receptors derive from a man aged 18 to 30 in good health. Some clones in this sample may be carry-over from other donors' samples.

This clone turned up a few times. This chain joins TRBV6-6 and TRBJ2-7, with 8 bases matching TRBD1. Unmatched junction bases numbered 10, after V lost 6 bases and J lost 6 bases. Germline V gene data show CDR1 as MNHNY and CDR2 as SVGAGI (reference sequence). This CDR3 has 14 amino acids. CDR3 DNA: TGTGCCAGCAGGGACAGGGTGGGAAGGAGCGAGCAGTACTTC. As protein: CASRDRVGRSEQYF.

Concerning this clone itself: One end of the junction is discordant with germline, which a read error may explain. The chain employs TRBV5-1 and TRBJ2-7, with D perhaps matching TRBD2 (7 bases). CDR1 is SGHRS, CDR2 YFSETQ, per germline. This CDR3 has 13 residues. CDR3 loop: CASSPVGPEGGIF. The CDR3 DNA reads TGCGCCAGCAGCCCCGTGGGGCCAGAGGGGGGGATTTTC.

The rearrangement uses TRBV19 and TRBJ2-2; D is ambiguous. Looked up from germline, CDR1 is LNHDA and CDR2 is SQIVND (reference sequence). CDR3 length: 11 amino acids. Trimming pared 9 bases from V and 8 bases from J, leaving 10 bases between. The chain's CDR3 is CARERVGELFF. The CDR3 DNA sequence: TGTGCCAGAGAACGCGTGGGGGAGCTGTTTTTT.

The CDR3 region is CASSFGTSQQTYNEQFF. CDR3 nucleotides: TGTGCCAGCAGCTTTGGGACTAGTCAACAAACCTACAATGAGCAGTTCTTC. The chain has TRBV7-9 and TRBJ2-1; 8 nucleotides match TRBD2. CDR1 is SEHNR, CDR2 FQNEAQ, per germline (reference sequence). This CDR3 has 17 residues. The junction had 9 bases not matched to a gene; V was cut back by 3 bases and J by 2 bases.

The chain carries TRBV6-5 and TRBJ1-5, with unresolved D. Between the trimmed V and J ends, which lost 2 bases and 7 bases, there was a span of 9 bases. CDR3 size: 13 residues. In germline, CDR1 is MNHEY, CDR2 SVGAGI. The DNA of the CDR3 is TGTGCCAGCAGTTACGGGGAGAGGCAGCCCCAGCATTTT. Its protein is CASSYGERQPQHF.

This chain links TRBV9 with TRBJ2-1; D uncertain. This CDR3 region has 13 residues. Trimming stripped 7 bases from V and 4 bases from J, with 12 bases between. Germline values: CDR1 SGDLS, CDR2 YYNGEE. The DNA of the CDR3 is TGTGCCAGCTCGGAGCTCACTTACAATGAGCAGTTCTTC. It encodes CASSELTYNEQFF.

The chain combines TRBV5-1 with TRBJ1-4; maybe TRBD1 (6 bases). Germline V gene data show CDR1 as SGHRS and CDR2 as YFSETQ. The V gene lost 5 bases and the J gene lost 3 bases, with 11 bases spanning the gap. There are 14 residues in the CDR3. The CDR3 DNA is TGCGCCAGCAGACCACAGGGTGCTAATGAAAAACTGTTTTTT. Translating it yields CASRPQGANEKLFF.

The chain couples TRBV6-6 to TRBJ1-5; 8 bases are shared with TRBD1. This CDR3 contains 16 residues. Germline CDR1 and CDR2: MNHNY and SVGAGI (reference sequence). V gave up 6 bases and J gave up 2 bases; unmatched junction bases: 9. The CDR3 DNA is TGTGCCAGCAGACCACCGACAGGGGACGGCAATCAGCCCCAGCATTTT. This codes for CASRPPTGDGNQPQHF.

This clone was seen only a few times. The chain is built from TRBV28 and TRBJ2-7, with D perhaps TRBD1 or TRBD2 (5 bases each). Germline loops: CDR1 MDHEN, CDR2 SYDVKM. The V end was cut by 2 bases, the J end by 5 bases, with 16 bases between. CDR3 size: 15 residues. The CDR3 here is CASSLGASGSHEQYF. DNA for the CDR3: TGTGCCAGCAGTTTAGGGGCAAGCGGCTCTCACGAGCAGTACTTC.

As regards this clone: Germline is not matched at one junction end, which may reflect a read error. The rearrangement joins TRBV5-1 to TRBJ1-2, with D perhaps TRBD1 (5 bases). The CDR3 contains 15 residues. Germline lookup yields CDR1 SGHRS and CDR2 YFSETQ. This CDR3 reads CASSLMGSGFSGYTF. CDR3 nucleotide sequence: TGTGCCAGCAGCTTGATGGGTTCAGGGTTCAGTGGCTACACCTTC.

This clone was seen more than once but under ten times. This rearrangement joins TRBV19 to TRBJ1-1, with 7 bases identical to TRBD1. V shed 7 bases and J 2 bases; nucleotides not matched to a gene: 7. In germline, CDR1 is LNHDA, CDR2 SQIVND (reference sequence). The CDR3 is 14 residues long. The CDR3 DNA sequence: TGTGCCAGTACCCTTTACAGGGGTAACACTGAAGCTTTCTTT. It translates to CASTLYRGNTEAFF.

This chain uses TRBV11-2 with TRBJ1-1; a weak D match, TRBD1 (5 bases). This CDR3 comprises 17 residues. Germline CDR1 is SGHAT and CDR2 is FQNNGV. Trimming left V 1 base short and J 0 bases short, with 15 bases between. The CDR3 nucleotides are TGTGCCAGCAGCTTAGCCCCACGGGGGGACCTGAACACTGAAGCTTTCTTT. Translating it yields CASSLAPRGDLNTEAFF.

CDR3 sequence reads: CASSPRPSTDTQYF. CDR3 sequence (DNA): TGTGCCAGCAGTCCTCGACCTAGCACAGATACGCAGTATTTT. This chain joins TRBV6-5 and TRBJ2-3; unclear D gene. Germline lookup yields CDR1 MNHEY and CDR2 SVGAGI. This CDR3 spans 14 amino acids. Trimming removed 5 bases at V and 0 bases at J, with 9 bases between.

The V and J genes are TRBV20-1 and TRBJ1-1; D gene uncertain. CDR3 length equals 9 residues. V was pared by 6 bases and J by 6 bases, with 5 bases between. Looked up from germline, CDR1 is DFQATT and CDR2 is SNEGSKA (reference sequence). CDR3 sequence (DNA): TGCAGTGCCGGGGCTGAAGCTTTCTTT. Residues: CSAGAEAFF.

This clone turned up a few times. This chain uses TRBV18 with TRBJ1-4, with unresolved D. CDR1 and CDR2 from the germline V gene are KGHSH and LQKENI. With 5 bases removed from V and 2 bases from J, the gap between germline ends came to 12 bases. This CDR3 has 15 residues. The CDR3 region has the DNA TGTGCCAGCTCAGGTACGGGTTATACTAATGAAAAACTGTTTTTT. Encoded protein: CASSGTGYTNEKLFF.

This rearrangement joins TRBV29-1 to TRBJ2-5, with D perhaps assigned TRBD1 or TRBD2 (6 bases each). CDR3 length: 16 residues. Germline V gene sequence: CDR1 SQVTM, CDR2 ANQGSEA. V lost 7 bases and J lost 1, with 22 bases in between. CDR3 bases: TGCAGCGCCCCCAGGGGTTCGGGGGCATCCCAAGAGACCCAGTACTTC. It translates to CSAPRGSGASQETQYF.

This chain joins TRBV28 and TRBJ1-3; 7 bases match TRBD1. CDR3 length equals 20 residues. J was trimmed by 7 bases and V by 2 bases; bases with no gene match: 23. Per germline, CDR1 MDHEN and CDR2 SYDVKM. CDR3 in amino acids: CASSLRVHRGRRALSNTIYF. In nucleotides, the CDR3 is TGTGCCAGCAGTTTACGGGTACATAGGGGGCGCCGGGCCCTATCGAACACCATATATTTT.

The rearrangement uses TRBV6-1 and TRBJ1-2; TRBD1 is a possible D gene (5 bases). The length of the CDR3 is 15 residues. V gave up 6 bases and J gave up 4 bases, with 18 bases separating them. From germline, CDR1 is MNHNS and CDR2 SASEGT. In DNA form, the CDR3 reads TGTGCCAGCAGGATTGGGCAGGGCCCCTTCTATGGCTACACCTTC. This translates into CASRIGQGPFYGYTF.

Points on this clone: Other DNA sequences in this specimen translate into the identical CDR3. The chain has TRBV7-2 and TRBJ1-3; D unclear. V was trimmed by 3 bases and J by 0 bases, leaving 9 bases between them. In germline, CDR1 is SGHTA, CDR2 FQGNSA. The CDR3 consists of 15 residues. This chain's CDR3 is CASSLGRSSGNTIYF. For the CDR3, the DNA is TGTGCCAGCAGCTTGGGCAGGAGCTCTGGAAACACCATATATTTT.

The CDR3 spells CASSLYSSGRAYNEQFF. CDR3 DNA: TGTGCCAGCAGCTTGTATAGTAGCGGGAGGGCCTACAATGAGCAGTTCTTC. The rearrangement uses TRBV5-4 and TRBJ2-1, with 11 bases aligning to TRBD2. Per the germline V gene, CDR1 is SGHNT and CDR2 is YYREEE (reference sequence). V trimming: 1 base; J trimming: 2 bases; junction bases outside the gene matches: 5. The CDR3 covers 17 residues.